This TCR beta chain was sequenced during a study of blood T cell repertoires in COVID-19. For the study at large: The study drew acute and convalescent COVID-19 samples from the United States, Italy and Spain.

The V gene end was trimmed by 2 bases and the J gene end by 1 base; junction bases not matched to a gene: 9. The CDR3 runs 17 residues. Germline-derived CDR1 and CDR2 are SGHAT and FQNNGV. Per the original methods: Using reference gene primer amplification, nucleated cell counts were estimated. TCRdb keeps only in-frame clones here, not all; method: immunoSEQ multiplex PCR. V, J and clone size reflect that table, while D and trimming were determined from the DNA. The profile shows about 200,000 clones, roughly 79% of them singletons. This clone has more than one count but fewer than ten. The sample consisted of peripheral blood. The sequence derives from a human donor with acute or convalescent COVID-19. The donor label of this sample is uncertain. V usage is TRBV11-2 and J usage is TRBJ2-7; 9 nucleotides line up with TRBD1. The CDR3 sequence: CASSLTTGQGLSYEQYF. The CDR3 nucleotides are TGTGCCAGCAGCTTAACAACGGGACAGGGATTATCCTACGAGCAGTACTTC.